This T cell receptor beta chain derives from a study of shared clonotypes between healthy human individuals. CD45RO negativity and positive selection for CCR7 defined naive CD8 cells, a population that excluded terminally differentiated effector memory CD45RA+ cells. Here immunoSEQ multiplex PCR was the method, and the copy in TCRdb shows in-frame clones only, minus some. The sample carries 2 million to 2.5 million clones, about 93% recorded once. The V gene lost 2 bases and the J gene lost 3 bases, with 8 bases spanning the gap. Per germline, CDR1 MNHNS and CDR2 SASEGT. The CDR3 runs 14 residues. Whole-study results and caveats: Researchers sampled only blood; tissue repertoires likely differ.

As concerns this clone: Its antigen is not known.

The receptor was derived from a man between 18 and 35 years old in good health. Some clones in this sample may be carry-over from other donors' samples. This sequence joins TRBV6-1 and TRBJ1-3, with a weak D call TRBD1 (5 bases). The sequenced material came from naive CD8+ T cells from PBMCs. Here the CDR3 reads CASSEWGFGNTIYF. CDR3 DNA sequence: TGTGCCAGCAGTGAATGGGGGTTTGGAAACACCATATATTTT.